The subject of this entry is one TCR beta chain. The record originates from a study of cytomegalovirus exposure and HLA in healthy donors. The germline CDR1 and CDR2 sequences are LNHDA and SQIVND (reference sequence). The V end was cut by 4 bases, the J end by 4 bases, with 17 bases between. CDR3 length: 15 amino acids. PCR employed 60 Vbeta and 13 Jbeta primers. Here immunoSEQ multiplex PCR was the method, and the copy in TCRdb shows in-frame clones only, minus some. The sample carries 100,000 to 150,000 clones, 60% to 80% recorded once. The rearrangement joins TRBV19 to TRBJ2-7; a weak D match, TRBD1 (6 bases). The clonotype was recovered from a woman between 45 and 60 years old in good health and CMV-seronegative. Material for sequencing was PBMCs. The CDR3 nucleotides are TGTGCCAGTAGTACCGTACAGGGAATAAAATACGAGCAGTACTTC. Its protein product is CASSTVQGIKYEQYF. Based on the CDR3 plus reference TRBV19 and TRBJ2-7, the full variable domain is DGGITQSPKYLFRKEGQNVTLSCEQNLNHDAMYWYRQDPGQGLRLIYYSQIVNDFQKGDIAEGYSVSREKKESFPLTVTSAQKNPTAFYLCASSTVQGIKYEQYFGPGTRLTVT.